Below, 8 T cell receptor beta chains from the same sample are listed, as sequenced in a study of blood T cell repertoires in COVID-19. Clones were sequenced by immunoSEQ multiplex PCR, and TCRdb holds only the in-frame ones, with some missing. The profile covers over 40,000 clones, with around 83% appearing a single time and around 8% taken by the ten largest. The sample consisted of peripheral blood. These receptors were taken from a human donor in a cohort sampled during active COVID-19.

This clone was observed once. The chain is built from TRBV4-3 and TRBJ2-3; a weak D match, TRBD2 (6 bases). Germline-derived CDR1 and CDR2 are LGHNA and YSLEER. The CDR3 length is 17 residues. V lost 0 bases to trimming and J lost 3 bases, with 16 bases between them. The CDR3 sequence: CASSQDRPGDRTDTQYF. The CDR3 region has the DNA TGCGCCAGCAGCCAAGATAGACCGGGAGACCGTACAGATACGCAGTATTTT.

This sequence joins TRBV19 and TRBJ1-2; TRBD1 agrees at 7 bases. The CDR3 consists of 13 residues. Losses at the gene ends were 3 bases for V and 4 bases for J; bases not matched to a gene: 2. Germline V CDR1 and CDR2: LNHDA, SQIVND (reference sequence). CDR3 loop: CASSMDRSYGYTF. The CDR3 coding sequence is TGTGCCAGTAGTATGGACAGGTCCTATGGCTACACCTTC.

The chain has TRBV28 and TRBJ1-5; unclear D gene. This CDR3 comprises 17 residues. With 6 bases removed from V and 0 bases from J, the gap between germline ends came to 18 bases. Germline CDR1 reads MDHEN; CDR2 reads SYDVKM. The chain's CDR3 is CASSLEYLGGSNQPQHF. The CDR3 bases are TGTGCCAGCAGCCTAGAATACTTGGGAGGTAGCAATCAGCCCCAGCATTTT.

This clone was counted only a few times. The gene calls are TRBV7-2 and TRBJ2-7; 8 bases are a match to TRBD1. This CDR3 has 15 amino acids. CDR1 and CDR2 (germline): SGHTA, FQGNSA. J lost 5 bases, V lost 2 bases, and 8 bases had no gene match. The CDR3 spells CASSLRRDRSDEQYF. DNA of the CDR3: TGTGCCAGCAGCTTACGGAGGGACAGGTCCGACGAGCAGTACTTC. Looking up the rest from reference TRBV7-2 and TRBJ2-7 gives the full variable domain: GAGVSQSPSNKVTEKGKDVELRCDPISGHTALYWYRQSLGQGLEFLIYFQGNSAPDKSGLPSDRFSAERTGGSVSTLTIQRTQQEDSAVYLCASSLRRDRSDEQYFGPGTRLTVT.

The chain joins TRBV15 to TRBJ2-3; possibly TRBD2 for D (5 bases). This CDR3 comprises 14 residues. CDR1 is LNHNV and CDR2 is YYDKDF in the germline V gene (reference sequence). Trimming shortened V by 6 bases and J by 4 bases, and 14 bases separated the two germline ends. DNA of the CDR3: TGTGCCACCAGGACGGGATCGGTGGCAGATACGCAGTATTTT. Protein sequence: CATRTGSVADTQYF.

V gene TRBV14 combines with J gene TRBJ1-2; D ambiguous. Germline CDR1 is SGHDN and CDR2 is FVKESK. V was clipped by 5 bases and J by 1 base, with 5 bases between them. The CDR3 consists of 12 residues. This CDR3 is CASSVSNYGYTF. As DNA, the CDR3 is TGTGCCAGCAGCGTCAGTAACTATGGCTACACCTTC.

The chain combines TRBV2 with TRBJ1-6; D is unclear. This CDR3 contains 12 residues. Deletions cut 7 bases from V and 5 bases from J, with 6 bases between. The germline V gene encodes CDR1 SNHLY and CDR2 FYNNEI. For the CDR3, the DNA is TGTGCCAGCATTCAGGATAATTCACCCCTCCACTTT. Protein: CASIQDNSPLHF.

V gene TRBV18 combines with J gene TRBJ2-5; the D is unclear. This CDR3 region has 13 residues. Germline CDR1 is KGHSH and CDR2 is LQKENI. V lost 2 bases and J 2 bases, leaving 6 bases between the germline ends. CDR3 sequence reads: CASSPGSQETQYF. The CDR3, as DNA: TGTGCCAGCTCACCAGGCAGTCAAGAGACCCAGTACTTC.